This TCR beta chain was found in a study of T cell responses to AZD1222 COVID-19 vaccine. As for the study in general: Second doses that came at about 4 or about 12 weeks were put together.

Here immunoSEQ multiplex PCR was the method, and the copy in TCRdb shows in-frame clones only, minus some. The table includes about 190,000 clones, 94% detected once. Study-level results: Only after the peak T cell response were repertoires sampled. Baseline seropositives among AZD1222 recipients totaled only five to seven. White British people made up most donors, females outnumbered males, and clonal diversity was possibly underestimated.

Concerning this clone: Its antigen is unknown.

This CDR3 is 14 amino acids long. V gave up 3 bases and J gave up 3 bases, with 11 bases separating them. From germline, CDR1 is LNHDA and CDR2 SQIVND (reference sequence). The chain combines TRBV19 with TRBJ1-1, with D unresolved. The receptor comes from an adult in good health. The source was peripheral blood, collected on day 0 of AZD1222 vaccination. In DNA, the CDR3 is TGTGCCAGTAGTATCCGGCGTACGGACACTGAAGCTTTCTTT. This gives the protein CASSIRRTDTEAFF.